The TCR beta chain described here comes from a study of blood T cell repertoires in COVID-19. As for the study in general: T cells, B-cell-depleted T cells, or PBMCs provided the cDNA or gDNA that served as material.

TCRdb's table, derived via immunoSEQ multiplex PCR, lists solely in-frame clones and lacks some. The table records around 370,000 clones, about nine tenths of them present only once. Enrolment of Seattle patients took place during active infection, and they were followed longitudinally. This CDR3 has 16 residues. V lost 2 bases and J 0 bases, leaving 14 bases between the germline ends. Germline loops: CDR1 LNHNV, CDR2 YYDKDF (reference sequence). This sequence originates from a woman in her forties or fifties with COVID-19, enrolled during active disease. Sequenced material: peripheral blood. V gene TRBV15 combines with J gene TRBJ2-7; weak D call: TRBD2 (5 bases). The CDR3 bases are TGTGCCACCAGCAGATCGGTGGCGGGCCGCTCCTACGAGCAGTACTTC. Protein sequence: CATSRSVAGRSYEQYF.